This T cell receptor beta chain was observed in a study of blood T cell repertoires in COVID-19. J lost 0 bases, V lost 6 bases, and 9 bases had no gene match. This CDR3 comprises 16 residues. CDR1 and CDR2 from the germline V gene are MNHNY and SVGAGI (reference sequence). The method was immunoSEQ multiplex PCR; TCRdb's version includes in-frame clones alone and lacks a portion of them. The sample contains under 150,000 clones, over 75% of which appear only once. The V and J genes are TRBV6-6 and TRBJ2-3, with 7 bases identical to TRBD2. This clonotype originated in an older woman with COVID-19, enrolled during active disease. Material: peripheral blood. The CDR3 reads CASSPGGSASTDTQYF. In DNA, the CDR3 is TGTGCCAGCAGCCCCGGGGGGTCAGCTAGCACAGATACGCAGTATTTT.